The 22 T cell receptor beta chains below were found in one sample sequenced in a study of blood T cell repertoires in COVID-19. Only in-frame clones appear in the TCRdb table, and some are missing; sequencing was by immunoSEQ multiplex PCR. The sample shows 350,000 to 400,000 clones, approximately 86% of them seen only once. Sequencing used peripheral blood. Source of these receptors: a woman aged 55-75 years with COVID-19, enrolled during active disease.

In DNA, the CDR3 is TGTGCCAGCAGCTTGTTCCCCCTTCGCCAGGATACGCAGTATTTT. Translation: CASSLFPLRQDTQYF. This chain uses TRBV11-2 with TRBJ2-3, with D hard to call. Per germline, CDR1 SGHAT and CDR2 FQNNGV. Deletions cut 3 bases from V and 6 bases from J, with 16 bases between. This CDR3 comprises 15 residues.

The chain links TRBV7-3 to TRBJ2-7; 9 nucleotides line up with TRBD1. The CDR3 sequence is 15 residues long. J lost 3 bases, V lost 4 bases, and 7 bases had no gene match. Germline assignment: CDR1 SGHTA and CDR2 FQGTGA. DNA for the CDR3: TGTGCCAGCAGCTCCGCCGGGACAGGGTACTACGAGCAGTACTTC. Translation: CASSSAGTGYYEQYF.

The V and J genes are TRBV30 and TRBJ1-2, with D maybe TRBD1 (5 bases). CDR1 is GTSNPN and CDR2 is SVGIG in the germline V gene (reference sequence). The CDR3 sequence is 12 residues long. Trimming removed 4 bases from V and 4 bases from J, with 10 bases in between. The CDR3 DNA sequence: TGTGCCTGGATGGTGGGGCTCTATGGCTACACCTTC. Translation gives CAWMVGLYGYTF.

The chain employs TRBV6-5 and TRBJ1-2, with D perhaps TRBD1 (6 bases). The V end was cut by 4 bases, the J end by 4 bases, with 10 bases between. Per germline, CDR1 MNHEY and CDR2 SVGAGI. The CDR3 consists of 13 residues. CDR3 protein: CASSSSTGYGYTF. The CDR3 DNA is TGTGCCAGCAGTTCGTCGACAGGCTATGGCTACACCTTC.

CDR3 sequence reads: CASSLSRGQPQHF. CDR3 sequence (DNA): TGTGCCAGCAGCTTAAGCAGGGGCCAGCCCCAGCATTTT. V and J are TRBV7-3 and TRBJ1-5; a possible D gene is TRBD1 (6 bases). CDR3 length: 13 amino acids. The V and J ends lost 1 base and 7 bases respectively, with 8 bases between them. Germline V gene sequence: CDR1 SGHTA, CDR2 FQGTGA.

This clone showed up just once. This chain links TRBV5-1 with TRBJ1-2; tentatively, D is TRBD1 (6 bases). The CDR3 is made up of 14 amino acids. The germline V gene encodes CDR1 SGHRS and CDR2 YFSETQ. V shed 0 bases and J shed 5 bases, with 11 bases lying between them. The CDR3 region is CASSLVGAGYGYTF. The CDR3 coding sequence is TGCGCCAGCAGCTTGGTGGGGGCTGGGTATGGCTACACCTTC.

V and J are TRBV20-1 and TRBJ2-3, with D possibly being TRBD2 (5 bases). The germline CDR1 and CDR2 sequences are DFQATT and SNEGSKA (reference sequence). V was trimmed by 2 bases and J by 9 bases, leaving 9 bases between them. The CDR3 length is 11 residues. The CDR3 DNA is TGCAGTGCTAGACCTAGCCAGACGCAGTATTTT. Its translation is CSARPSQTQYF.

This chain joins TRBV7-8 and TRBJ1-1; D not certain. Germline CDR1 is SGHVS and CDR2 is FQNEAQ. V was pared by 2 bases and J by 2 bases, with 6 bases between. The CDR3 is 13 residues long. CDR3 residues: CASSLQENTEAFF. CDR3 DNA: TGTGCCAGCAGCTTACAGGAAAACACTGAAGCTTTCTTT.

This sequence joins TRBV6-5 and TRBJ2-1, with D maybe TRBD1 (5 bases). Trimming pared 2 bases from V and 8 bases from J, leaving 10 bases between. The CDR3 totals 13 residues. The germline gives CDR1 MNHEY, CDR2 SVGAGI. The CDR3 bases are TGTGCCAGCAGTTACGGGTGGGGCGATGAGCAGTTCTTC. This codes for CASSYGWGDEQFF.

This chain uses TRBV29-1 with TRBJ1-2; 8 bases are shared with TRBD1. The CDR3 contains 12 residues. Germline CDR1 is SQVTM and CDR2 is ANQGSEA. Trimming took 4 bases from V and 8 from J; bases not matched to a gene: 6. CDR3 in DNA: TGCAGCGTTGGTGGACAGGGCGGCGGCTACACCTTC. This translates into CSVGGQGGGYTF.

The V call is TRBV7-2, the J call TRBJ2-7, with 7 positions matching TRBD2. Germline V CDR1 and CDR2: SGHTA, FQGNSA. CDR3 length: 13 residues. The junction had 2 bases not matched to a gene; V was cut back by 3 bases and J by 3 bases. Here the CDR3 DNA reads TGTGCCAGCAGCTTGGGGGGGGGCTACGAGCAGTACTTC. It translates to CASSLGGGYEQYF.

The chain is built from TRBV5-1 and TRBJ2-1; no clear D. The ends were cut back, 5 bases at V and 2 bases at J, with 8 bases in the middle. The CDR3 loop spans 13 amino acids. Germline values: CDR1 SGHRS, CDR2 YFSETQ. Here the CDR3 reads CASSPGTYNEQFF. The CDR3 DNA follows: TGCGCCAGCAGTCCAGGAACCTACAATGAGCAGTTCTTC.

V gene TRBV5-4 combines with J gene TRBJ2-5; 7 bases line up with TRBD1. V shed 4 bases, J shed 2 bases, and the junction held 2 bases outside the gene matches. Germline loops: CDR1 SGHNT, CDR2 YYREEE (reference sequence). This CDR3 has 13 residues. CDR3 coding DNA: TGTGCCAGCAGCATGGACAGGCAAGAGACCCAGTACTTC. It is translated as CASSMDRQETQYF. Supplemented by reference TRBV5-4 and TRBJ2-5, the full variable domain reads ETGVTQSPTHLIKTRGQQVTLRCSSQSGHNTVSWYQQALGQGPQFIFQYYREEENGRGNFPPRFSGLQFPNYSSELNVNALELDDSALYLCASSMDRQETQYFGPGTRLLVL.

CDR3 region: CASRRTSTDTQYF. Written as DNA, the CDR3 is TGTGCCAGCAGGAGAACTAGCACAGATACGCAGTATTTT. This chain joins TRBV6-6 and TRBJ2-3; D unresolved. CDR1 and CDR2 from the germline V gene are MNHNY and SVGAGI (reference sequence). The CDR3 extends over 13 amino acids. The V and J ends lost 6 bases and 0 bases respectively, with 7 bases between them.

This sequence joins TRBV6-1 and TRBJ2-7, with D perhaps matching TRBD1 (6 bases). Trimming removed 0 bases from V and 2 bases from J, with 8 bases in between. CDR1 and CDR2 (germline): MNHNS, SASEGT. The CDR3 consists of 14 residues. The CDR3 DNA follows: TGTGCCAGCAGTGAAGCGGGGGCAGCCTACGAGCAGTACTTC. This sequence encodes CASSEAGAAYEQYF.

V usage is TRBV7-6 and J usage is TRBJ2-1; no reliable D call. Germline V CDR1 and CDR2: SGHVS, FNYEAQ. V was cut by 2 bases and J by 0 bases, with 8 bases left in between. This CDR3 spans 15 amino acids. The CDR3 DNA is TGTGCCAGCAGCTTAAGCGTGGGCTCCTACAATGAGCAGTTCTTC. Translation gives CASSLSVGSYNEQFF.

The chain carries TRBV7-9 and TRBJ2-6; 8 nucleotides agree with TRBD1. Germline assignment: CDR1 SEHNR and CDR2 FQNEAQ (reference sequence). The CDR3 has 15 amino acids. Losses at the gene ends were 5 bases for V and 2 bases for J; bases not matched to a gene: 2. The CDR3: CASSPQGAGANVLTF. The CDR3 DNA reads as TGTGCCAGCAGCCCACAGGGGGCTGGGGCCAACGTCCTGACTTTC. The entire variable domain, with the rest obtained from reference TRBV7-9 and TRBJ2-6, is as follows: DTGVSQNPRHKITKRGQNVTFRCDPISEHNRLYWYRQTLGQGPEFLTYFQNEAQLEKSRLLSDRFSAERPKGSFSTLEIQRTEQGDSAMYLCASSPQGAGANVLTFGAGSRLTVL.

V is TRBV19 and J is TRBJ1-1; the match to TRBD1 covers 10 bases. Germline V gene data show CDR1 as LNHDA and CDR2 as SQIVND (reference sequence). V was clipped by 5 bases and J by 4 bases; unmatched bases: 4. The CDR3 loop spans 14 amino acids. The CDR3 is CASSPRTGGTEAFF. In DNA form, the CDR3 reads TGTGCCAGTAGTCCAAGGACAGGGGGCACTGAAGCTTTCTTT.

This rearrangement joins TRBV27 to TRBJ2-1; 9 nucleotides agree with TRBD2. Germline V gene sequence: CDR1 MNHEY, CDR2 SMNVEV (reference sequence). The CDR3 runs 18 residues. The junction had 13 bases not matched to a gene; V was cut back by 3 bases and J by 4 bases. The CDR3 loop is CASSFRRGGTQYYNEQFF. As DNA, the CDR3 is TGTGCCAGCAGTTTCCGGCGGGGGGGAACGCAATATTACAATGAGCAGTTCTTC.

V and J are TRBV30 and TRBJ1-4; 7 bases fit TRBD1. Trimming took 4 bases from V and 4 from J; bases not matched to a gene: 9. The germline V gene encodes CDR1 GTSNPN and CDR2 SVGIG (reference sequence). This CDR3 has 15 amino acids. DNA for the CDR3: TGTGCCTGGATTCGGAAGGGGGCGGGTAATGAAAAACTGTTTTTT. It is translated as CAWIRKGAGNEKLFF.

This clone was observed a few times. This sequence joins TRBV19 and TRBJ1-2; 10 bases map to TRBD1. From germline, CDR1 is LNHDA and CDR2 SQIVND (reference sequence). V lost 6 bases and J lost 6; bases outside the gene matches: 7. CDR3 length equals 14 residues. CDR3 residues: CASRPTGTGDGYTF. The CDR3 coding sequence is TGTGCCAGTAGACCGACCGGGACAGGGGATGGCTACACCTTC.

This chain connects TRBV7-2 to TRBJ1-2; D may be TRBD1 (5 bases). Trimming pared 6 bases from V and 2 bases from J, leaving 16 bases between. CDR3 length equals 15 residues. Germline V gives CDR1 SGHTA, CDR2 FQGNSA. The CDR3 nucleotides are TGTGCCAGCAGGCTTAGCGGGGGGGAGAACTATGGCTACACCTTC. Translating gives CASRLSGGENYGYTF.